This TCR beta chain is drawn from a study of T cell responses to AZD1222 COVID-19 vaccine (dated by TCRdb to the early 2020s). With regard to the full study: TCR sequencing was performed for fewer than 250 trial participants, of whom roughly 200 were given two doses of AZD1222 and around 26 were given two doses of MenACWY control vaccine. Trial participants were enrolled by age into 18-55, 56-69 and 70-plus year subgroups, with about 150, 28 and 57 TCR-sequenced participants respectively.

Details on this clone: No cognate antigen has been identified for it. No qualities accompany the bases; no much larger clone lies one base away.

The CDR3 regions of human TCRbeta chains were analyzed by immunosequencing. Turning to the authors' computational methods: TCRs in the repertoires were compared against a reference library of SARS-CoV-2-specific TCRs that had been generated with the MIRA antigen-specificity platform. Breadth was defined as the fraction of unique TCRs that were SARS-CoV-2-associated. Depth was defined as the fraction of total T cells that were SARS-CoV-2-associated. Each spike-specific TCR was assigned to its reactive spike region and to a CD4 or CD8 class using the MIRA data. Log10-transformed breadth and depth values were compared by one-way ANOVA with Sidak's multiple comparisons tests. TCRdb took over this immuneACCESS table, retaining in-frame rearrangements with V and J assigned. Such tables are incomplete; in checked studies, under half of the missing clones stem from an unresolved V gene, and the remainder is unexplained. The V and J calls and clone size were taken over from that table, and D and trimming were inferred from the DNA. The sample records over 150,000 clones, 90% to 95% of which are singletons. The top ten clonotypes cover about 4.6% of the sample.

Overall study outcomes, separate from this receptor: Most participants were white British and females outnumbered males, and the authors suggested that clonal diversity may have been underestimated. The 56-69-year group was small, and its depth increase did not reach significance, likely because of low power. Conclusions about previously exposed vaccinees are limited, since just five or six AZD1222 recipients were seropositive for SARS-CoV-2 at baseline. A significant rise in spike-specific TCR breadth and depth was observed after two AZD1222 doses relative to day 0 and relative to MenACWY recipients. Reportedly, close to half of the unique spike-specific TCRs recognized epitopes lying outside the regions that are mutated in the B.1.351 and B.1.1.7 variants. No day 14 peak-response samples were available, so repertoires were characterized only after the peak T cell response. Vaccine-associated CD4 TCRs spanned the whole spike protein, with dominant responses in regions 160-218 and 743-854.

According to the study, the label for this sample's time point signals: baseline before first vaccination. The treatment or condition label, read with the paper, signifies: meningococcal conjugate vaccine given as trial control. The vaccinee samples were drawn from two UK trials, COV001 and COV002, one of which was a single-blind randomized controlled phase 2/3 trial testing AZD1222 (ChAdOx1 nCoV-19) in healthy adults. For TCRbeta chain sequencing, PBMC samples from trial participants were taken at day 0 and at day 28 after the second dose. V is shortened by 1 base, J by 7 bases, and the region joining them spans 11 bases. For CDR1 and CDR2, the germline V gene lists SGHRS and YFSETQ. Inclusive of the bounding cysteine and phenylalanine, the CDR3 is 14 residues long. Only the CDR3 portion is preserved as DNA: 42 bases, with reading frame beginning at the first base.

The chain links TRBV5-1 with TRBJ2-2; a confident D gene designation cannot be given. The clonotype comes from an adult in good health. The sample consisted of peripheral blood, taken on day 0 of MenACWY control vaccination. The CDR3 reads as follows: CASSLSSSIGELFF. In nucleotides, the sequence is TGCGCCAGCAGCTTGTCTTCGAGTATCGGGGAGCTGTTTTTT.